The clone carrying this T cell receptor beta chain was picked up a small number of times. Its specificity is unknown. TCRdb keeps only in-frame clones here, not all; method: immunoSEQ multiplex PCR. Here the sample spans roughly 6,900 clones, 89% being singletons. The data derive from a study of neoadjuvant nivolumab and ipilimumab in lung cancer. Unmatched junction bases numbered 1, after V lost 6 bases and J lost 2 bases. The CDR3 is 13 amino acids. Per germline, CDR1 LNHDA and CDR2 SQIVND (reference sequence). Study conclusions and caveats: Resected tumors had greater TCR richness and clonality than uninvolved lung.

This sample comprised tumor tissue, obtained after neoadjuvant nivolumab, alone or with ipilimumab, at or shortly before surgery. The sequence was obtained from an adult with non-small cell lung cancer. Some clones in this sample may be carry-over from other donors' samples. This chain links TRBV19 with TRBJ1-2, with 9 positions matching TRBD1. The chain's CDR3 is CASRGQGNYGYTF. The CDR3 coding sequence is TGTGCCAGTAGAGGACAGGGGAACTATGGCTACACCTTC.